The 9 T cell receptor beta chains below come from one sample, sequenced in a study of blood T cell repertoires in COVID-19. Measured with immunoSEQ multiplex PCR; TCRdb has only the in-frame clones, and not every one. The sample contains over 85,000 clones, 87% of which appear only once. Sequencing was carried out using peripheral blood. The receptors were sampled from a woman older than 75 with acute or convalescent COVID-19.

The J gene is TRBJ2-3, the V gene TRBV7-9; D uncertain. The CDR3 covers 18 residues. V was trimmed by 3 bases and J by 0 bases, leaving 19 bases between them. In germline, CDR1 is SEHNR, CDR2 FQNEAQ (reference sequence). The chain's CDR3 is CASSFAPHAAASTDTQYF. Here the CDR3 DNA reads TGTGCCAGCAGCTTTGCCCCCCACGCGGCGGCTAGCACAGATACGCAGTATTTT.

Worth noting for this clone: The limits of the CDR3 on the DNA are not certain, so only TCRdb's listed CDR3 is given. This chain uses TRBV5-1 with TRBJ2-7; the table's D call, TRBD1, was not checked against the DNA. The CDR3 is 14 amino acids long, termini counted. Germline V gives CDR1 SGHRS, CDR2 YFSETQ. The CDR3: CASSFGQGSRLGHF.

This clone was found once. The V call is TRBV6-2 or TRBV6-3, the J call TRBJ2-7, with D hard to call. Trimming cost V 2 bases and J 0 bases, with 14 bases left between them. The CDR3 is 16 amino acids. The germline gives CDR1 MNHEY, CDR2 SVGEGT. CDR3 in DNA: TGTGCCAGCAGTTACGGGCTCGAGACGCACTCCTACGAGCAGTACTTC. This sequence encodes CASSYGLETHSYEQYF.

The chain uses TRBV5-1 and TRBJ2-1; D is undetermined. The CDR3 totals 12 residues. Germline CDR1 reads SGHRS; CDR2 reads YFSETQ. Trimming removed 4 bases at V and 7 bases at J, with 9 bases between. Written as DNA, the CDR3 is TGCGCCAGCAGCCTCTCTAGGAATGAGCAGTTCTTC. It yields the protein CASSLSRNEQFF. Variable domain in full (rest from reference TRBV5-1 and TRBJ2-1): KAGVTQTPRYLIKTRGQQVTLSCSPISGHRSVSWYQQTPGQGLQFLFEYFSETQRNKGNFPGRFSGRQFSNSRSEMNVSTLELGDSALYLCASSLSRNEQFFGPGTRLTVL.

Here the CDR3 DNA reads TGCGCCAGCAGCCAACCTGCCGGACTAGCGGGTGAAGAGACCCAGTACTTC. Translating gives CASSQPAGLAGEETQYF. The J gene is TRBJ2-5, the V gene TRBV4-1; 11 bases are a match to TRBD2. Per the germline V gene, CDR1 is MGHRA and CDR2 is YSYEKL. V shed 2 bases and J 3 bases; nucleotides not matched to a gene: 8. The CDR3 covers 17 residues.

The genes are TRBV15 and TRBJ2-1, with a weak D call TRBD2 (6 bases). Germline values: CDR1 LNHNV, CDR2 YYDKDF (reference sequence). Between the trimmed V and J ends, which lost 8 bases and 11 bases, there was a span of 19 bases. This CDR3 is 13 amino acids long. DNA for the CDR3: TGTGCCACCGAGGGAGCGGCGGGACCTAAGCAGTTCTTC. Protein: CATEGAAGPKQFF.

The genes are TRBV14 and TRBJ2-1, with 12 bases matching TRBD2. Germline values: CDR1 SGHDN, CDR2 FVKESK. The V gene end was trimmed by 4 bases and the J gene end by 4 bases; junction bases not matched to a gene: 5. The CDR3 spans 16 residues. The CDR3 is CASSPGTSGFYNEQFF. The CDR3 bases are TGTGCCAGCAGCCCCGGGACTAGCGGGTTTTACAATGAGCAGTTCTTC.

The chain uses TRBV12-5 and TRBJ2-5, with 9 nucleotides matching TRBD2. Germline assignment: CDR1 LGHNT and CDR2 FRNRAP. V shed 3 bases and J 5 bases; nucleotides not matched to a gene: 4. This CDR3 is built from 14 residues. CDR3 residues: CASGFAGGYETQYF. The CDR3 DNA reads TGTGCTAGTGGTTTTGCGGGGGGGTACGAGACCCAGTACTTC.

The chain links TRBV11-1 to TRBJ2-6; D is perhaps TRBD1 (5 bases). The CDR3 extends over 16 amino acids. The V gene lost 2 bases and the J gene lost 0 bases, with 8 bases spanning the gap. Germline lookup yields CDR1 SGHAT and CDR2 FQDESV (reference sequence). CDR3: CASSLRQSSGANVLTF. In DNA form, the CDR3 reads TGTGCCAGCAGCTTACGACAGAGCTCTGGGGCCAACGTCCTGACTTTC.